This T cell receptor beta chain was found in a study of memory CD4+ T cells and cytomegalovirus serostatus. This CDR3 is 18 amino acids long. Trimming removed 0 bases from V and 0 bases from J, with 17 bases in between. Germline loops: CDR1 SGHNT, CDR2 YENEEA. Single viable CD3+CD4+CD8-CD45RO+ cells were sorted as the memory CD4+ T cells. This table comes from immunoSEQ multiplex PCR, and its TCRdb copy is limited to in-frame clones, with some not included. The table has some 50,000 clones, around 78% seen once. This clone was counted once. The genes are TRBV11-3 and TRBJ1-1; tentative D call: TRBD1 (6 bases). Sequenced sample: memory CD4+ T cells from blood. The source of this sequence is an adult in good health and CMV-seronegative. Written as DNA, the CDR3 is TGTGCCAGCAGCTTAGATCGACAGGTTGAGGCCTTGAACACTGAAGCTTTCTTT. Translating gives CASSLDRQVEALNTEAFF. Drawing the rest from reference TRBV11-3 and TRBJ1-1, the complete variable domain is EAGVVQSPRYKIIEKKQPVAFWCNPISGHNTLYWYLQNLGQGPELLIRYENEEAVDDSQLPKDRFSAERLKGVDSTLKIQPAELGDSAVYLCASSLDRQVEALNTEAFFGQGTRLTVV.